The 23 T cell receptor beta chains given below trace back to one sample, sequenced in a study of breast tumors, draining lymph nodes, adjacent tissues. TCRdb independently ran MiXCR on the multiplex PCR reads; one entry per CDR3 protein. Of 120,000 to 150,000 distinct CDR3 sequences detected, 30% to 35% appear once; the ten largest clones hold roughly 2.2%. The lymph nodes were axillary draining lymph nodes from breast cancer patients. The source material was axillary lymph node tissue. These receptors all come from a female donor with breast cancer. Some clones in this sample may be carry-over from other donors' samples.

This clonotype was observed many times. This chain joins TRBV18 and TRBJ1-2, with TRBD1 matching over 7 bases. CDR1 is KGHSH and CDR2 is LQKENI in the germline V gene. The CDR3 loop spans 17 amino acids. The V and J ends lost 1 base and 8 bases, in that order; junction bases with no gene match: 16. The CDR3 loop reads CASSPQEGGDRVIGYTF. The CDR3 region has the DNA TGTGCCAGCTCACCACAGGAGGGGGGTGACAGGGTGATCGGCTACACCTTC.

This clonotype was observed many times. This sequence may be a read error, since a much larger clone differs from it by one base. V is TRBV7-2 and J is TRBJ2-5; TRBD2 agrees at 7 bases. Germline loops: CDR1 SGHTA, CDR2 FQGNSA. The length of the CDR3 is 15 residues. CDR3 residues: CASSLSAGVQETQHF. CDR3 coding DNA: TGTGCCAGCAGCTTATCGGCGGGGGTCCAAGAGACCCAGCACTTC.

At least ten counts were recorded for this clonotype. The chain joins TRBV30 to TRBJ1-4, with a weak D call TRBD1 (5 bases). This CDR3 contains 13 residues. The V and J ends lost 4 bases and 7 bases respectively, with 13 bases between them. The germline CDR1 and CDR2 sequences are GTSNPN and SVGIG (reference sequence). CDR3 amino acids: CAWTPRALEKLFF. CDR3 coding DNA: TGTGCCTGGACCCCCAGGGCCCTTGAAAAACTGTTTTTT.

This clonotype was seen only a few times. This clone may be a read error of a much larger clone one base away. The final CDR3 position lacks the conserved phenylalanine or tryptophan, pointing to a likely read error. This chain joins TRBV6-1 and TRBJ2-7; D is perhaps TRBD1 or TRBD2 (5 bases each). In germline, CDR1 is MNHNS, CDR2 SASEGT. V shed 3 bases and J shed 2 bases, with 11 bases lying between them. The CDR3 has 14 residues. CDR3 DNA: TGTGCCAGCAGTGAGGGGACGAAGCCCTACGAGCAGTACCTC. Protein sequence: CASSEGTKPYEQYL.

This clonotype showed up just once. This rearrangement joins TRBV3-1 to TRBJ1-2, with 9 bases that match TRBD1. J lost 7 bases, V lost 7 bases, and 10 bases had no gene match. The CDR3 is 14 residues long. CDR1 is LGHDT and CDR2 is YNNKEL in the germline V gene (reference sequence). CDR3 in DNA: TGTGCCAGCATGTCCAGCGACAGGGGGTCTGGCTACACCTTC. Its protein is CASMSSDRGSGYTF.

This clonotype was recorded many times. V gene TRBV12-3 or TRBV12-4 combines with J gene TRBJ1-4, with D tentatively TRBD1 (6 bases). V lost 1 base, J lost 4 bases, and 7 bases lay in between. This CDR3 has 14 amino acids. In DNA, the CDR3 is TGTGCCAGCAGTTTAGGGACAGTTAATGAAAAACTGTTTTTT. It translates to CASSLGTVNEKLFF.

This chain uses TRBV20-1 with TRBJ2-3; D might be TRBD2 (6 bases). The CDR3 totals 14 residues. Per germline, CDR1 DFQATT and CDR2 SNEGSKA (reference sequence). The CDR3 sequence is CSVDTEGRAATQYF. The CDR3 nucleotides are TGCAGCGTGGATACGGAGGGCCGGGCAGCTACGCAGTATTTT.

About this clonotype itself: A read error may produce the germline difference seen at one junction end. This chain uses TRBV5-1 with TRBJ1-1, with D unclear. This CDR3 spans 14 amino acids. Germline V gives CDR1 SGHRS, CDR2 YFSETQ. This CDR3 reads CAGSLATLNTEAFF. CDR3 coding DNA: TGCGCCGGCAGCTTGGCTACACTGAACACTGAAGCTTTCTTT. The full variable domain, with the rest looked up from reference TRBV5-1 and TRBJ1-1, is KAGVTQTPRYLIKTRGQQVTLSCSPISGHRSVSWYQQTPGQGLQFLFEYFSETQRNKGNFPGRFSGRQFSNSRSEMNVSTLELGDSALYLCAGSLATLNTEAFFGQGTRLTVV.

A note on this clonotype: The CDR3 carries no conserved terminal phenylalanine or tryptophan, so it likely arises from a read error. The DNA is omitted, as the CDR3 cannot be located on it reliably, and the CDR3 follows TCRdb's listing. The V and J genes are TRBV4-2 and TRBJ1-4. The CDR3 extends over 12 residues, inclusive of both ends. Germline V CDR1 and CDR2: LGHNA, YNFKEQ. The CDR3 protein is CASSPRNGEDSY.

The table lists this clonotype with a count of one. The chain combines TRBV7-9 with TRBJ1-6; a possible D gene is TRBD1 (5 bases). CDR3 length: 16 residues. The V end was cut by 1 base, the J end by 4 bases, with 11 bases between. Per germline, CDR1 SEHNR and CDR2 FQNEAQ (reference sequence). CDR3 protein: CASSLVGAGYNSPLHF. Written as DNA, the CDR3 is TGTGCCAGCAGCTTAGTCGGGGCAGGGTATAATTCACCCCTCCACTTT.

The rearrangement links TRBV29-1 to TRBJ1-2; D ambiguous. This CDR3 contains 19 residues. CDR1 is SQVTM and CDR2 is ANQGSEA in the germline V gene. The V end lost 4 bases, the J end lost 0 bases, and 27 bases lay between the germline ends. The CDR3 DNA follows: TGCAGCGTTGTGGGGAGAGTGGCTATATTCTTATGTGCTAACTATGGCTACACCTTC. Translating it yields CSVVGRVAIFLCANYGYTF.

This chain joins TRBV10-1 and TRBJ1-5, with a possible D match to TRBD1 (6 bases). V was trimmed by 4 bases and J by 11 bases, leaving 15 bases between them. The germline CDR1 and CDR2 sequences are WNHNN and SYGVQD (reference sequence). The length of the CDR3 is 13 residues. The CDR3 sequence: CASSGGQEETQHF. The CDR3, as DNA: TGCGCCAGCAGTGGGGGGCAGGAAGAGACCCAGCATTTT.

The J gene is TRBJ2-5, the V gene TRBV29-1; maybe TRBD1 (6 bases). V gave up 4 bases and J gave up 3 bases, with 9 bases separating them. This CDR3 region has 12 residues. Germline CDR1 and CDR2: SQVTM and ANQGSEA. The CDR3: CSVGTAKETQYF. The CDR3 nucleotides read TGCAGCGTTGGGACAGCTAAAGAGACCCAGTACTTC.

In this sample, this clonotype turned up many times. The chain carries TRBV11-2 and TRBJ2-7; D not certain. From germline, CDR1 is SGHAT and CDR2 FQNNGV. Trimming cost V 2 bases and J 6 bases, with 14 bases left between them. The CDR3 loop spans 14 amino acids. This CDR3 reads CASSLMVSSAEQYF. The CDR3 region has the DNA TGTGCCAGCAGCTTAATGGTTTCATCCGCCGAGCAGTACTTC. Variable domain in full (rest from reference TRBV11-2 and TRBJ2-7): EAGVAQSPRYKIIEKRQSVAFWCNPISGHATLYWYQQILGQGPKLLIQFQNNGVVDDSQLPKDRFSAERLKGVDSTLKIQPAKLEDSAVYLCASSLMVSSAEQYFGPGTRLTVT.

This clonotype was seen many times. This chain uses TRBV15 with TRBJ2-3; unclear D gene. The CDR3 sequence is 15 residues long. From germline, CDR1 is LNHNV and CDR2 YYDKDF (reference sequence). V was cut by 5 bases and J by 2 bases, with 14 bases left in between. The CDR3 loop reads CATSSQDDDTDTQYF. CDR3 in DNA: TGTGCCACCAGCTCTCAAGATGACGACACAGATACGCAGTATTTT.

The chain recombines TRBV7-7 with TRBJ2-3; D perhaps matches TRBD1 (6 bases). The tail of the sequence fits TRBJ1-5 better, so the J call may be wrong. The CDR3 runs to 15 residues. Per the germline V gene, CDR1 is SSHAT and CDR2 is FNYEAQ (reference sequence). CDR3 DNA sequence: TGTGATAGCAGCCCTGACAGGTATAGCACAGATACGCAGCATTTT. Amino acids: CDSSPDRYSTDTQHF.

This clonotype was seen many times. The chain joins TRBV12-5 to TRBJ2-3; 8 bases fit TRBD1. CDR1 is LGHNT and CDR2 is FRNRAP in the germline V gene. CDR3 size: 16 residues. V dropped 5 bases and J dropped 4; count of bases not matched to a gene: 11. CDR3 DNA: TGTGCTAGTGGTCCCGGGACAGGAAGCACGGCAGATACGCAGTATTTT. Translating it yields CASGPGTGSTADTQYF.

The sample holds many counts of this clonotype. This sequence joins TRBV5-1 and TRBJ2-3; 7 bases are a match to TRBD1. V trimming: 4 bases; J trimming: 2 bases; junction bases outside the gene matches: 10. The germline CDR1 and CDR2 sequences are SGHRS and YFSETQ. CDR3 length equals 16 residues. This chain's CDR3 is CASSVTGEIITDTQYF. The CDR3 region has the DNA TGCGCCAGCAGCGTAACAGGGGAAATAATCACAGATACGCAGTATTTT.

Concerning this clonotype: This may be a read error: a much more frequent sequence differs by one nucleotide. The chain has TRBV7-3 and TRBJ2-2; 8 bases agree with TRBD1. The CDR3 contains 16 residues. Germline V CDR1 and CDR2: SGHTA, FQGTGA. The CDR3 sequence: CASSLLSRGLGGELLF. Here the CDR3 DNA reads TGTGCCAGCAGCTTATTATCCAGGGGGCTTGGCGGGGAGCTGCTTTTT.

This clonotype was seen repeatedly, ten times or more. This chain joins TRBV12-3 or TRBV12-4 and TRBJ2-1; D gene unclear. There are 15 residues in the CDR3. With 6 bases removed from V and 0 bases from J, the gap between germline ends came to 12 bases. CDR3 protein: CASRAGQSSYNEQFF. CDR3 nucleotides: TGTGCCAGCAGAGCCGGGCAGAGCTCCTACAATGAGCAGTTCTTC.

The chain is built from TRBV5-1 and TRBJ2-7; 8 nucleotides align to TRBD1. The CDR3 totals 12 residues. The J segment lost 10 bases and the V segment lost 0 bases, leaving 3 bases of the junction unmatched. CDR1 SGHRS and CDR2 YFSETQ come from the germline V gene. CDR3 in amino acids: CASSLDRGRQYF. In nucleotides, the CDR3 is TGCGCCAGCAGCTTGGACAGGGGGAGACAGTACTTC. Using reference TRBV5-1 and TRBJ2-7 for the parts outside the CDR3, the full variable domain is KAGVTQTPRYLIKTRGQQVTLSCSPISGHRSVSWYQQTPGQGLQFLFEYFSETQRNKGNFPGRFSGRQFSNSRSEMNVSTLELGDSALYLCASSLDRGRQYFGPGTRLTVT.

This clonotype was recorded many times. The chain is built from TRBV29-1 and TRBJ2-3, with D possibly TRBD1 on 5 matching bases. The CDR3 has 13 amino acids. V was clipped by 2 bases and J by 3 bases, with 9 bases between them. Germline CDR1 reads SQVTM; CDR2 reads ANQGSEA. For the CDR3, the DNA is TGCAGCGTTGAACCCCAGGGTACAGATACGCAGTATTTT. It translates to CSVEPQGTDTQYF.

A word on this clonotype: One junction end does not reproduce the germline sequence, and a read error may be involved. This rearrangement joins TRBV12-3 or TRBV12-4 to TRBJ2-1; TRBD1 matches at 10 bases. The CDR3 consists of 16 residues. CDR3 DNA: TGTGCCAGCAGTAAGGCGGGACAGGGGACCTACAATGAGCAGTCCTTC. This encodes CASSKAGQGTYNEQSF.